In its sample, the clone carrying this TCR beta chain was seen a few times. Antigen unknown. These data are taken from a study of blood T cells in healthy people across ages. Study-wide results and limits: Naive CD4+ cell counts and diversity both ran higher in long-lived than in aged donors.

Trimming left V 2 bases short and J 9 bases short, with 8 bases between. There are 12 residues in the CDR3. Per germline, CDR1 LGHDT and CDR2 YNNKEL (reference sequence). A second PCR of roughly 7 to 11 cycles used a sample-barcoded 5' primer and a J-beta primer mix. TCRdb independently ran MiXCR on the 5' RACE reads; one entry per CDR3 protein. The sample carries around 1,000,000 distinct CDR3 sequences, roughly 24% recorded once. This sample also appeared in a second study, on T cells of mothers and their children.

The material sequenced was blood. This sequence originates from a girl aged 2-10 years in good health. The gene calls are TRBV3-1 and TRBJ2-1, with D possibly being TRBD2 (5 bases). The CDR3: CASSQSRGEQFF. CDR3 nucleotide sequence: TGTGCCAGCAGCCAAAGTCGGGGTGAGCAGTTCTTC.